Below, 32 T cell receptor beta chains from the same sample are listed, as sequenced in a study of blood T cell repertoires in COVID-19. The method was immunoSEQ multiplex PCR; TCRdb's version includes in-frame clones alone and lacks a portion of them. The sample holds about 200,000 clones; roughly 84% are singletons and the top ten take around 5%. The source material was peripheral blood. These receptors all stem from a woman older than 75 with acute or convalescent COVID-19.

The chain links TRBV29-1 to TRBJ1-1; a possible D gene is TRBD1 (6 bases). Germline V gene sequence: CDR1 SQVTM, CDR2 ANQGSEA. With 6 bases removed from V and 1 base from J, the gap between germline ends came to 15 bases. The CDR3 spans 14 residues. The CDR3 region is CSVRPLDRNTEAFF. DNA of the CDR3: TGCAGCGTCCGACCCCTGGACAGGAACACTGAAGCTTTCTTT.

The genes are TRBV7-2 and TRBJ2-7; 8 nucleotides agree with TRBD2. The V segment lost 4 bases and the J segment 6 bases; nucleotides outside the gene matches: 14. Germline values: CDR1 SGHTA, CDR2 FQGNSA. The CDR3 is 16 residues long. The CDR3 DNA follows: TGTGCCAGCAGCTCTCCAGCTCGGGCGGGGGGCCGCGAGCAGTACTTC. Protein product: CASSSPARAGGREQYF.

The chain links TRBV27 to TRBJ2-1, with TRBD1 identical over 7 bases. CDR1 is MNHEY and CDR2 is SMNVEV in the germline V gene (reference sequence). The CDR3 is 12 amino acids. V dropped 5 bases and J dropped 10; count of bases not matched to a gene: 5. CDR3 protein: CASSLLRGEQFF. As DNA, the CDR3 is TGTGCCAGCAGTCTCCTCAGGGGGGAGCAGTTCTTC.

This chain links TRBV5-1 with TRBJ2-6; D unresolved. CDR3 length: 16 residues. CDR1 is SGHRS, CDR2 YFSETQ, per germline. V was cut by 0 bases and J by 0 bases, with 7 bases left in between. The CDR3 loop is CASSLDGDSGANVLTF. The CDR3 DNA reads as TGCGCCAGCAGCTTGGATGGAGACTCTGGGGCCAACGTCCTGACTTTC.

The J gene is TRBJ1-4, the V gene TRBV20-1, with TRBD1 identical over 7 bases. CDR1 is DFQATT and CDR2 is SNEGSKA in the germline V gene (reference sequence). V shed 3 bases and J 1 base; nucleotides not matched to a gene: 8. The CDR3 has 16 amino acids. The CDR3 bases are TGCAGTGCTAGTTTCTTAAGGGACAGAACTAATGAAAAACTGTTTTTT. This translates into CSASFLRDRTNEKLFF.

This clone was recorded once. The chain links TRBV4-3 to TRBJ1-2; D is perhaps TRBD1 (5 bases). Trimming pared 1 base from V and 4 bases from J, leaving 16 bases between. Looked up from germline, CDR1 is LGHNA and CDR2 is YSLEER. The CDR3 contains 16 residues. The CDR3 is CASSQALGVVGYGYTF. CDR3 DNA: TGCGCCAGCAGCCAAGCTTTAGGGGTTGTGGGCTATGGCTACACCTTC.

This chain joins TRBV7-2 and TRBJ2-7; TRBD1 matches 7 bases. The germline gives CDR1 SGHTA, CDR2 FQGNSA. The CDR3 covers 15 residues. Germline trimming cut 4 bases from V and 4 bases from J; bases unmatched to any gene: 10. The CDR3 DNA follows: TGTGCCAGCAGCTCATTTCCCGGGACAGATTACGAGCAGTACTTC. It translates to CASSSFPGTDYEQYF.

The chain employs TRBV27 and TRBJ1-2, with 9 bases fitting TRBD1. Trimming removed 5 bases from V and 6 bases from J; junction bases left unmatched: 10. This CDR3 has 15 residues. Germline V lookup: CDR1 MNHEY, CDR2 SMNVEV (reference sequence). As DNA, the CDR3 is TGTGCCAGCAGTCCTAGGGACAGGGCTCCAAATGGCTACACCTTC. Its protein product is CASSPRDRAPNGYTF.

This rearrangement joins TRBV29-1 to TRBJ2-7, with 8 bases that match TRBD1. This CDR3 spans 12 amino acids. After removal of 6 bases from V and 4 bases from J, the junction contained 5 bases not matched to a gene. The germline V gene has CDR1 SQVTM and CDR2 ANQGSEA. The CDR3 DNA reads as TGCAGCGTCAGGGGGCTTGGGTACGAGCAGTACTTC. Amino acid sequence: CSVRGLGYEQYF.

In this sample, this clone turned up once. CDR3 in amino acids: CASSSHRVRETQYF. CDR3 nucleotides: TGTGCCAGCAGTTCGCACAGGGTACGAGAGACCCAGTACTTC. The chain recombines TRBV6-2 or TRBV6-3 with TRBJ2-5, with D perhaps matching TRBD1 (6 bases). V lost 4 bases to trimming and J lost 4 bases, with 13 bases between them. Germline V gene lookup returns CDR1 MNHEY and CDR2 SVGEGT. The length of the CDR3 is 14 residues.

This clone was counted a few times. The chain is built from TRBV7-9 and TRBJ2-2; a weak D match, TRBD2 (5 bases). Germline values: CDR1 SEHNR, CDR2 FQNEAQ (reference sequence). CDR3 size: 14 residues. The CDR3 DNA is TGTGTCACAGCCTTCCGAGGGTCCACCGGGGAGCTGTTTTTT. Its translation is CVTAFRGSTGELFF.

The V and J genes are TRBV11-2 and TRBJ1-1; D possibly corresponds to TRBD1 (6 bases). The germline gives CDR1 SGHAT, CDR2 FQNNGV. CDR3 length: 16 residues. The V end was cut by 4 bases, the J end by 1 base, with 16 bases between. The CDR3 sequence: CASSSYRVGANTEAFF. In DNA, the CDR3 is TGTGCCAGCAGCTCATACAGGGTAGGAGCGAACACTGAAGCTTTCTTT.

The chain couples TRBV28 to TRBJ2-1; 11 nucleotides match TRBD2. The CDR3 loop spans 16 amino acids. CDR1 and CDR2 from the germline V gene are MDHEN and SYDVKM. Losses at the gene ends were 6 bases for V and 10 bases for J; bases not matched to a gene: 14. CDR3 sequence reads: CASRGGLAGSLGEQFF. Here the CDR3 DNA reads TGTGCCAGCAGGGGCGGACTAGCGGGTTCCCTCGGGGAGCAGTTCTTC. The full variable domain, in which reference TRBV28 and TRBJ2-1 provide the parts outside the CDR3, is DVKVTQSSRYLVKRTGEKVFLECVQDMDHENMFWYRQDPGLGLRLIYFSYDVKMKEKGDIPEGYSVSREKKERFSLILESASTNQTSMYLCASRGGLAGSLGEQFFGPGTRLTVL.

The chain links TRBV15 to TRBJ2-7, with D unresolved. The germline V gene has CDR1 LNHNV and CDR2 YYDKDF (reference sequence). CDR3 size: 14 residues. Trimming took 1 base from V and 0 from J, leaving 7 bases between them. The CDR3 nucleotides read TGTGCCACCAGCAGAGGTAGGAGCTCCTACGAGCAGTACTTC. It specifies CATSRGRSSYEQYF.

The chain uses TRBV12-3 or TRBV12-4 and TRBJ2-4; D remains ambiguous. V shed 2 bases and J shed 8 bases, with 10 bases lying between them. The CDR3 sequence is 13 residues long. This chain's CDR3 is CASSLTYLYIQYF. The CDR3 region has the DNA TGTGCCAGCAGTTTAACCTACCTATACATTCAGTACTTC.

The table lists this clone with a few counts. J is TRBJ2-7 and V is TRBV7-2, with D maybe TRBD1 (5 bases). The germline CDR1 and CDR2 sequences are SGHTA and FQGNSA. V was shortened by 5 bases and J by 4 bases, with 12 bases between the two germline ends. There are 13 residues in the CDR3. CDR3 amino acids: CASSPGPGYEQYF. In nucleotides, the CDR3 is TGTGCCAGCAGCCCTGGTCCAGGGTACGAGCAGTACTTC.

The rearrangement links TRBV4-3 to TRBJ1-2; a weak D match, TRBD1 (6 bases). The CDR3 consists of 16 residues. The V end was cut by 0 bases, the J end by 2 bases, with 13 bases between. CDR1 is LGHNA and CDR2 is YSLEER in the germline V gene. The CDR3 loop reads CASSQDWARGNYGYTF. DNA of the CDR3: TGCGCCAGCAGCCAAGATTGGGCCAGGGGCAACTATGGCTACACCTTC.

The rearrangement joins TRBV5-1 to TRBJ2-7; no clear D gene. The germline V and J ends were trimmed by 3 bases and 2 bases, with 9 bases remaining between them. The V gene's germline CDR1 is SGHRS and CDR2 YFSETQ. This CDR3 comprises 13 residues. The CDR3 nucleotides are TGCGCCAGCAGCTCTAGTTCCCCCTACGAGCAGTACTTC. Residues: CASSSSSPYEQYF.

The chain links TRBV5-1 to TRBJ1-5; the match to TRBD1 covers 7 bases. CDR1 is SGHRS and CDR2 is YFSETQ in the germline V gene. This CDR3 comprises 15 residues. J was trimmed by 5 bases and V by 5 bases; bases with no gene match: 10. DNA of the CDR3: TGCGCCAGCAGATCCGGGACAGACAGGCATCAGCCCCAGCATTTT. It encodes CASRSGTDRHQPQHF.

This chain connects TRBV19 to TRBJ2-1, with D possibly matching TRBD1 (5 bases). Germline-derived CDR1 and CDR2 are LNHDA and SQIVND (reference sequence). The CDR3 spans 14 residues. Trimming cost V 6 bases and J 6 bases, with 15 bases left between them. CDR3 sequence reads: CASSPLGVSNEQFF. The CDR3 DNA is TGTGCCAGTAGCCCCCTAGGGGTTAGCAATGAGCAGTTCTTC.

This clone was seen only once. The CDR3 nucleotides read TGTGCCAGCAGTTTGATAGAGCTTAGCATGAACACTGAAGCTTTCTTT. This codes for CASSLIELSMNTEAFF. This chain links TRBV28 with TRBJ1-1; D remains unclear. Between the trimmed V and J ends, which lost 3 bases and 0 bases, there was a span of 14 bases. Germline V gives CDR1 MDHEN, CDR2 SYDVKM. The CDR3 covers 16 residues.

J is TRBJ1-1 and V is TRBV19; TRBD1 matches 7 bases. V lost 9 bases to trimming and J lost 2 bases; unmatched junction nucleotides: 6. The CDR3 is made up of 13 amino acids. The germline CDR1 and CDR2 sequences are LNHDA and SQIVND (reference sequence). This CDR3 reads CASQGQPNTEAFF. CDR3 coding DNA: TGTGCCAGCCAGGGACAGCCTAACACTGAAGCTTTCTTT.

A single count supports this clone. The chain combines TRBV3-1 (or the pseudogene TRBV3-2) with TRBJ1-6; D not certain. The V end lost 3 bases, the J end lost 10 bases, and 16 bases lay between the germline ends. This CDR3 contains 15 residues. CDR1 LGHDT and CDR2 YNNKEL come from the germline V gene (reference sequence). CDR3 in amino acids: CASSHFGIRGSPLHF. CDR3 nucleotides: TGTGCCAGCAGCCATTTTGGAATTCGGGGATCACCCCTCCACTTT.

J is TRBJ2-7 and V is TRBV7-2; 11 bases map to TRBD2. The V segment lost 1 base and the J segment 6 bases; nucleotides outside the gene matches: 5. Germline V CDR1 and CDR2: SGHTA, FQGNSA. The CDR3 is 15 amino acids. CDR3 sequence: CASSLVASGRREQYF. For the CDR3, the DNA is TGTGCCAGCAGCTTAGTGGCTAGCGGGAGGCGCGAGCAGTACTTC.

This clone was detected only once. The rearrangement joins TRBV7-9 to TRBJ2-3; 9 bases match TRBD1. The CDR3 loop spans 15 amino acids. Germline CDR1 reads SEHNR; CDR2 reads FQNEAQ (reference sequence). Germline trimming cut 5 bases from V and 4 bases from J; bases unmatched to any gene: 7. CDR3 residues: CASSLRGQGSDTQYF. The CDR3 nucleotides read TGTGCCAGCAGCCTTCGAGGACAGGGGTCAGATACGCAGTATTTT.

The V and J genes are TRBV7-9 and TRBJ2-2; D gene uncertain. CDR1 is SEHNR, CDR2 FQNEAQ, per germline (reference sequence). The V end was cut by 2 bases, the J end by 6 bases, with 4 bases between. This CDR3 has 12 amino acids. The CDR3 coding sequence is TGTGCCAGCAGCTTATCGGCCGGGGAGCTGTTTTTT. Translating gives CASSLSAGELFF. Based on the CDR3 plus reference TRBV7-9 and TRBJ2-2, the full variable domain is DTGVSQNPRHKITKRGQNVTFRCDPISEHNRLYWYRQTLGQGPEFLTYFQNEAQLEKSRLLSDRFSAERPKGSFSTLEIQRTEQGDSAMYLCASSLSAGELFFGEGSRLTVL.

The chain has TRBV9 and TRBJ1-3; 8 bases align to TRBD1. V was pared by 0 bases and J by 4 bases, with 6 bases of the junction left unmatched. The CDR3 extends over 16 amino acids. The germline gives CDR1 SGDLS, CDR2 YYNGEE. DNA of the CDR3: TGTGCCAGCAGCGTAGCGGCCAGGGGGCCAGGAAACACCATATATTTT. Its translation is CASSVAARGPGNTIYF.

About this clone itself: One base away lies a much larger clone, so this may be a sequencing read error. The V and J genes are TRBV7-9 and TRBJ2-5; possible D gene TRBD2, 6 bases. Germline V gene sequence: CDR1 SEHNR, CDR2 FQNEAQ (reference sequence). Trimming took 6 bases from V and 5 from J, leaving 10 bases between them. CDR3 size: 12 residues. CDR3 coding DNA: TGTGCCAGCAGTTTTGGGGGGGAGACCCAGTACTTC. Translating it yields CASSFGGETQYF. Full variable domain (missing parts from reference TRBV7-9 and TRBJ2-5): DTGVSQNPRHKITKRGQNVTFRCDPISEHNRLYWYRQTLGQGPEFLTYFQNEAQLEKSRLLSDRFSAERPKGSFSTLEIQRTEQGDSAMYLCASSFGGETQYFGPGTRLLVL.

This clone was found many times. The rearrangement links TRBV19 to TRBJ1-4; 8 nucleotides agree with TRBD1. After removal of 1 base from V and 1 base from J, the junction contained 11 bases not matched to a gene. CDR3 length: 19 amino acids. CDR1 and CDR2 from the germline V gene are LNHDA and SQIVND (reference sequence). This chain's CDR3 is CASSIVGQGLRGTNEKLFF. DNA for the CDR3: TGTGCCAGTAGTATAGTTGGACAGGGATTGAGGGGAACTAATGAAAAACTGTTTTTT.

This chain connects TRBV2 to TRBJ2-1, with TRBD2 as a possible D gene (5 bases). With 7 bases removed from V and 0 bases from J, the gap between germline ends came to 13 bases. Germline V gives CDR1 SNHLY, CDR2 FYNNEI. The CDR3 runs to 15 residues. DNA for the CDR3: TGTGCCAGCATCAAGGGAGCCGGCTCCTACAATGAGCAGTTCTTC. Translated, it gives CASIKGAGSYNEQFF.

The chain uses TRBV5-1 and TRBJ2-5; 9 bases match TRBD2. Germline V lookup: CDR1 SGHRS, CDR2 YFSETQ. The CDR3 extends over 14 amino acids. Trimming took 3 bases from V and 5 from J; bases not matched to a gene: 5. Here the CDR3 DNA reads TGCGCCAGCAGCTCCCGGACTAGCGCGGAGACCCAGTACTTC. Its protein is CASSSRTSAETQYF.

The sample holds one count of this clone. The chain is built from TRBV7-2 and TRBJ2-1, with no clear D. This CDR3 region has 15 residues. V was pared by 6 bases and J by 0 bases, with 12 bases between. Germline V lookup: CDR1 SGHTA, CDR2 FQGNSA. The CDR3 region is CASSLQGASYNEQFF. DNA of the CDR3: TGTGCCAGCAGTTTACAAGGAGCCTCCTACAATGAGCAGTTCTTC.